This T cell receptor beta chain was observed in a study of blood T cell repertoires in COVID-19. The CDR3 is 16 amino acids. Looked up from germline, CDR1 is SGDLS and CDR2 is YYNGEE. With V trimmed by 0 bases and J by 1 base, 6 bases remained unmatched. Authors' analysis steps: Amplified reference gene primers provided the basis for estimating nucleated cell counts. Measured with immunoSEQ multiplex PCR; TCRdb has only the in-frame clones, and not every one. V and J calls and clone size come straight from that table; D and trimming were deduced from the DNA. The table has about 26,000 clones, roughly 80% seen once; the top ten hold 50% to 65%.

The clonotype comes from a man aged 50 to 59 with active or convalescent COVID-19. Sample: peripheral blood. This chain uses TRBV9 with TRBJ2-7; 8 bases agree with TRBD2. Here the CDR3 reads CASSVAAIAGSYEQYF. DNA of the CDR3: TGTGCCAGCAGCGTAGCGGCGATAGCGGGATCCTACGAGCAGTACTTC. Complete variable domain (other parts from reference TRBV9 and TRBJ2-7): DSGVTQTPKHLITATGQRVTLRCSPRSGDLSVYWYQQSLDQGLQFLIQYYNGEERAKGNILERFSAQQFPDLHSELNLSSLELGDSALYFCASSVAAIAGSYEQYFGPGTRLTVT.